The entry that follows covers one TCR beta chain sequence. Data came from immunoSEQ multiplex PCR; TCRdb stores just in-frame clones and leaves some out. This table has some 150,000 clones, 70% to 90% appearing once. These data originate in a study of blood T cell repertoires in COVID-19. Germline values: CDR1 LGHNA, CDR2 YSLEER. The CDR3 runs to 15 residues. The V end lost 3 bases, the J end lost 1 base, and 12 bases lay between the germline ends. The sample taken for sequencing was peripheral blood. This chain uses TRBV4-3 with TRBJ1-2; possibly TRBD1 for D (5 bases). This TCR derives from an elderly woman in a cohort sampled during active or convalescent COVID-19. CDR3 sequence (DNA): TGCGCCAGCAGCCACCAGGGTTGGGGTAACTATGGCTACACCTTC. This gives the protein CASSHQGWGNYGYTF.